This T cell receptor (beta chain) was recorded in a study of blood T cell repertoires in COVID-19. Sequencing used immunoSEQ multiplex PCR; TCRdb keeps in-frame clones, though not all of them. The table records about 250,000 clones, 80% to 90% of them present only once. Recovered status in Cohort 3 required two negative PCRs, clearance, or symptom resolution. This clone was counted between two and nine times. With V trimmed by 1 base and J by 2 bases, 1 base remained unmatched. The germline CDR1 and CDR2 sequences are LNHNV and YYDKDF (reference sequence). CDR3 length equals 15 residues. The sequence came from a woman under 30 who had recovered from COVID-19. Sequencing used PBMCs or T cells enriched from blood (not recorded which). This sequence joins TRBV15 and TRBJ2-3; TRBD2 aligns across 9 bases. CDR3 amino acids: CATSRGGGDTDTQYF. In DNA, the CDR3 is TGTGCCACCAGCAGAGGCGGGGGGGACACAGATACGCAGTATTTT.